Listed below are T cell receptor beta chains from one sample, sequenced in a study of response to subunit inactivated influenza vaccine. Each CDR3 protein is one row after TCRdb ran MiXCR on the RT-PCR reads. The sample records about 700,000 distinct CDR3 sequences, approximately 13% being singletons. Sequencing was performed on PBMCs from blood, taken 14 to 15 days before vaccination. These receptors came from a man aged 45-65 years who received an inactivated influenza vaccine. Each CDR3 is given with its conserved first and last residue. D genes are given only for firm matches. Clone size is given for some rows only: seen once, a few or many times, or a class if the clone is expanded.

j_call clone_size d_call v_call cdr3_nt cdr3_aa
TRBJ1-2 few . TRBV6-1 TGTGCCAGCAGCCACGGTGGCTACACCTTC CASSHGGYTF
TRBJ2-2 . TRBD1 TRBV10-3 TGTGCCATCTCCACCGGGACAGGGGGTATGACCGGGGAGCTGTTTTTT CAISTGTGGMTGELFF
TRBJ1-1 few TRBD1 TRBV18 TGTGCCAGCTCACTCGGACAGGGGGCCTCCAACACTGAAGCTTTCTTT CASSLGQGASNTEAFF
TRBJ2-2 . . TRBV12-3/TRBV12-4 TGTGCCAGCAGCCCAAAAAGAGGGACCGGGGAGCTGTTTTTT CASSPKRGTGELFF
TRBJ2-3 . . TRBV4-2 TGTGCCAGCAGCCAAGAAACGGTCGAGTACACAGATACGCAGTATTTT CASSQETVEYTDTQYF
TRBJ1-2 few . TRBV12-3/TRBV12-4 TGTGCCAGCAGTTTCGGGAGAGGGGGAGCGATCTCCTTC CASSFGRGGAISF
TRBJ1-3 . . TRBV7-2 TGTGCCAGCAGCTCCTGGGGGCCCGGAAACACCATATATTTT CASSSWGPGNTIYF
TRBJ1-2 . TRBD1 TRBV12-3/TRBV12-4 TGTGCCAGCAGACCTGCGACAGGGATCTATGGCTACACCTTC CASRPATGIYGYTF
TRBJ2-1 many . TRBV14 TGTGCCAGCAGCCCGGACCGGCTTAGTGAGCAGTTCTTC CASSPDRLSEQFF
TRBJ2-1 few TRBD2 TRBV4-1 TGCGCCAGCAGCCAAGCTAGCGGGGCGGTTGAGCAGTTCTTC CASSQASGAVEQFF
TRBJ2-3 . . TRBV9 TGTGCCAGCAGCCTCGGAGTTACGCAGTATTTT CASSLGVTQYF
TRBJ2-5 few . TRBV5-1 TGCGCCAGCAGCTTTAGCCTGAACCAAGAGACCCAGTACTTC CASSFSLNQETQYF
TRBJ2-1 . . TRBV16 TGTGCCAGCAGCCAATATAGAGGCGATGAGCAGTTCTTC CASSQYRGDEQFF
TRBJ2-1 few . TRBV24-1 TGTGCCACCAGTGACAGGGTGCACAATGAGCAGTTCTTC CATSDRVHNEQFF
TRBJ1-2 . . TRBV6-1 TGTGCCAGCAGAATGGGACCGTTGAGGGGCGACTATGGCTACACCTTC CASRMGPLRGDYGYTF
TRBJ1-5 . . TRBV20-1 TGCAGTGCCGCCAGGGGCGCAGGCAATCAGCCCCAGCATTTT CSAARGAGNQPQHF
TRBJ1-1 few . TRBV20-1 TGCAGTGCTAGAGATGTCCGGGGCTATGCTGAAGCTTTCTTT CSARDVRGYAEAFF
TRBJ2-7 few . TRBV20-1 TGCAGTGCTAGTTCGACAGGATATGGCGAGCAGTACTTC CSASSTGYGEQYF
TRBJ2-1 few . TRBV20-1 TGCAGTGCTAGAGCCGCGGGGCTGAAACCCAATGAGCAGTTCTTC CSARAAGLKPNEQFF
TRBJ2-3 few . TRBV7-2 TGTGCCAGCAGTAACTCAGGGGGGCGGGAGATTACAGATACGCAGTATTTT CASSNSGGREITDTQYF
TRBJ2-7 many . TRBV20-1 TGCAGTGGAGGCTTTGACTACGAGCAGTACTTC CSGGFDYEQYF
TRBJ2-2 few . TRBV9 TGTGCCACCAATAGTCATACCGGGGAGCTGTTTTTT CATNSHTGELFF
TRBJ2-7 . . TRBV7-9 TGTGCCAGCATACAGGCAGGCGCTAGCGAGCAGTACTTC CASIQAGASEQYF
TRBJ2-2 few TRBD2 TRBV2 TGTGCCGGCCGACTAGCGAGCGACACCGGGGAGCTGTTTTTT CAGRLASDTGELFF
TRBJ1-1 many . TRBV3-1 TGTGCCAGCAGCCAAGGAGAGGGTCCCGAAGCTTTCTTT CASSQGEGPEAFF
TRBJ2-5 few TRBD2 TRBV7-3 TGTGCCAGCAGCCGTAGCGGGAGTGTCCAAGAGACCCAGTACTTC CASSRSGSVQETQYF
TRBJ1-1 few . TRBV15 TGTGCCACCAGCAGAGTTCTGGGGAACACTGAAGCTTTCTTT CATSRVLGNTEAFF
TRBJ2-7 many . TRBV5-1 TGCGCCAGCAGCACAACGGGCTACGAGCAGTACTTC CASSTTGYEQYF
TRBJ2-2 . TRBD1 TRBV4-3 TGCGCCAGCAGCCGCAAAACTCGGCAGGGGGCCGACGTGGGGGAGCTGTTTTTT CASSRKTRQGADVGELFF
TRBJ2-7 . . TRBV20-1 TGCAGTGCTAGAGACTACTCCTACGAGCAGTACTTC CSARDYSYEQYF
TRBJ1-3 few TRBD1 TRBV11-2 TGTGCCAGCAGCTTAGTTGCGACAGGGGGAAGCTCTGGAAACACCATATATTTT CASSLVATGGSSGNTIYF
TRBJ2-5 . TRBD1 TRBV7-8 TGTGCCAGCAGGAGACAGGGTAAAGAGACCCAGTACTTC CASRRQGKETQYF
TRBJ2-3 . TRBD2 TRBV20-1 TGCAGTGCTAGAGTAGGGACTAGCGGTTCAGAGACGCAGTATTTT CSARVGTSGSETQYF
TRBJ1-1 many TRBD1 TRBV5-1 TGCGCCAGCCAGGGACAGACGAACACTGAAGCTTTCTTT CASQGQTNTEAFF
TRBJ2-1 . . TRBV11-1 TGTGCCAGCAGCTTACGGACAGTAAACAATGAGCAGTTCTTC CASSLRTVNNEQFF
TRBJ2-2 many TRBD2 TRBV5-5 TGTGCCAGCAGCTCGACTAGCGGGGGGGCCCGGGAGCTGTTTTTT CASSSTSGGARELFF
TRBJ2-5 . . TRBV7-9 TGTGCCAGCAGCTTAGCTAGCCACCAAGAGACCCAGTACTTC CASSLASHQETQYF
TRBJ2-5 many . TRBV10-3 TGTGCCATCAGTGATTTGGGCAGAGCACAAGAGACCCAGTACTTC CAISDLGRAQETQYF
TRBJ2-5 few . TRBV12-3/TRBV12-4 TGTGCCAGCAGCTCCCGACAAGACCAAGAGACCCAGTACTTC CASSSRQDQETQYF
TRBJ2-5 . TRBD2 TRBV4-1 TGCGCCAGCAGCCCCCTGAGGACTAGCGGGGCGCGAGACCAAGAGACCCAGTACTTC CASSPLRTSGARDQETQYF
TRBJ1-1 few . TRBV20-1 TGCAGTGCTCCCGACTTCAGGGTGAGGACTGAAGCTTTCTTT CSAPDFRVRTEAFF
TRBJ2-7 . . TRBV4-3 TGCGCCAGCAGCCAAGGGCCCAGAGGCGAGCAGTACTTC CASSQGPRGEQYF
TRBJ2-3 . . TRBV5-1 TGCGCCAGCAGCTTGGCCCCAGGGGTGGATACGCAGTATTTT CASSLAPGVDTQYF
TRBJ2-5 . TRBD2 TRBV20-1 TGCAGTGCGGAACCGCTAGCGGGGGGGCATCGGGAGACCCAGTACTTC CSAEPLAGGHRETQYF
TRBJ2-5 . TRBD2 TRBV6-5 TGTGCCAGCAGTTACGGAGGTAGATTAGCGGGAGCGTGGCAAGAGACCCAGTACTTC CASSYGGRLAGAWQETQYF
TRBJ2-2 many . TRBV15 TGTGCCACCAGCAGAGGTGAGCTGCTCACCGGGGAGCTGTTTTTT CATSRGELLTGELFF
TRBJ1-3 . . TRBV20-1 TGCAGTGCTAGTTGGGAAACAGGGTACTCTGGAAACACCATATATTTT CSASWETGYSGNTIYF
TRBJ2-7 . . TRBV9 TGTGCCAGCAGCGTAGACCAGGGCTCCTCCGAGCAGTACTTC CASSVDQGSSEQYF
TRBJ2-5 many TRBD2 TRBV9 TGTGCCAGCAGTTCAGCGGGAGGGGGAGAGACCCAGTACTTC CASSSAGGGETQYF
TRBJ2-7 few . TRBV4-3 TGCGCCAGCAGCCAAGAATGGGATTTCTCCTACGAGCAGTACTTC CASSQEWDFSYEQYF
TRBJ2-3 . . TRBV7-2 TGTGCCAGCAGCTTAGTGGTCAGGGTGGGAGATACGCAGTATTTT CASSLVVRVGDTQYF
TRBJ2-3 . TRBD2 TRBV6-5 TGTGCCAGCACGGTACTGGCGGGAGCTTGGGATACGCAGTATTTT CASTVLAGAWDTQYF
TRBJ2-3 few . TRBV12-3/TRBV12-4 TGTGCCAGCACGGTGAAAGGGCTCGCAGATACGCAGTATTTT CASTVKGLADTQYF